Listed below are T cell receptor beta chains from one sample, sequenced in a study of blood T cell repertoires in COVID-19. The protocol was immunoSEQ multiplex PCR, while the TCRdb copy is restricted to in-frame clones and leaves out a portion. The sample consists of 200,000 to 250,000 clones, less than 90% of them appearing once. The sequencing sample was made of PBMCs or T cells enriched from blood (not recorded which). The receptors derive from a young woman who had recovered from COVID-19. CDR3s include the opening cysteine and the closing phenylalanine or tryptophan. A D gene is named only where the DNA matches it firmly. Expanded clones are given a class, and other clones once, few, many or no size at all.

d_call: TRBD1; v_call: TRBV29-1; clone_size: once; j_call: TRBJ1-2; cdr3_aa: CSVPGTGEGYTF; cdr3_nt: TGCAGCGTACCTGGGACAGGGGAAGGCTACACCTTC
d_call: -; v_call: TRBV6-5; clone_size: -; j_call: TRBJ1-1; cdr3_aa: CASTGPGGTEAFF; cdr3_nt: TGTGCCAGCACGGGACCGGGGGGCACTGAAGCTTTCTTT
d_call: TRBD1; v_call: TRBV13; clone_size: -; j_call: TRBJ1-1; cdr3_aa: CASSDAGTANTEAFF; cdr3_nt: TGTGCCAGCAGCGATGCCGGGACAGCTAACACTGAAGCTTTCTTT
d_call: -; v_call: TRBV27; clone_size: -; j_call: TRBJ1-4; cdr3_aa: CASSSPGGDSGKKLFF; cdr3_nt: TGTGCCAGCAGTTCTCCGGGGGGAGACAGCGGAAAAAAACTGTTTTTT
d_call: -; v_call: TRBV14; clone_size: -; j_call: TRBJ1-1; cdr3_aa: CASSQEGGGTEAFF; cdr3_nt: TGTGCCAGCAGCCAAGAGGGGGGTGGCACTGAAGCTTTCTTT
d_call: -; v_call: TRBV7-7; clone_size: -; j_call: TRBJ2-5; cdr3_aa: CASSLEPGQPQETQYF; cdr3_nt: TGTGCTAGCAGCTTAGAGCCGGGACAACCCCAAGAGACCCAGTACTTC
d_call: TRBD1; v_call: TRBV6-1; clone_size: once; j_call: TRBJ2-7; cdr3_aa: CASSEAKDDRAYEQYF; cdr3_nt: TGTGCCAGCAGTGAAGCTAAGGACGACAGGGCCTACGAGCAGTACTTC
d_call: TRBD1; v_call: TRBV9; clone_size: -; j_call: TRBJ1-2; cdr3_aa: CASSDMTGRYGYTF; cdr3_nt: TGTGCCAGCAGCGACATGACAGGGCGCTATGGCTACACCTTC
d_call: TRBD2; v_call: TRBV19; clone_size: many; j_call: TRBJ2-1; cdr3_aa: CASSSFASGGDEQFF; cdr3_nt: TGTGCCAGTAGTTCGTTCGCTAGCGGGGGGGATGAGCAGTTCTTC
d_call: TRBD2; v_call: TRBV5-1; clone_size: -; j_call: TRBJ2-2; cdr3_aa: CASSGRTSGNTGELFF; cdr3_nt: TGCGCCAGCAGCGGGCGGACTAGCGGGAACACCGGGGAGCTGTTTTTT
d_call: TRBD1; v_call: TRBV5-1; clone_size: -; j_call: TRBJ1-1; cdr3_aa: CASSLQGGNTEAFF; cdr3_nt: TGCGCCAGCAGCTTGCAGGGGGGGAACACTGAAGCTTTCTTT
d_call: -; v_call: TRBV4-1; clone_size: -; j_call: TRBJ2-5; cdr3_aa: CASSPRAGETQYF; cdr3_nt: TGCGCCAGCAGCCCCCGGGCGGGGGAGACCCAGTACTTC
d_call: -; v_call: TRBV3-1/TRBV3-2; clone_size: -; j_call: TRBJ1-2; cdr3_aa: CASSPTNRNYGYTF; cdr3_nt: TGTGCCAGCAGCCCCACAAATCGAAACTATGGCTACACCTTC
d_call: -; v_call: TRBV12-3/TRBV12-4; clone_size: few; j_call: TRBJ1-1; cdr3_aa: CASSFRVGEAFF; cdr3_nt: TGTGCCAGCAGTTTCAGGGTTGGTGAAGCTTTCTTT
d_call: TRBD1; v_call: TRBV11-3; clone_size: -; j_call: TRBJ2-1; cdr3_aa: CASSPGLDRGQNNEQFF; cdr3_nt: TGTGCCAGCAGCCCGGGGTTGGACAGGGGGCAAAACAATGAGCAGTTCTTC
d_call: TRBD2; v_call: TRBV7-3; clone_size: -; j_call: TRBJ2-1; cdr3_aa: CASSLAGGYNEQFF; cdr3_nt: TGTGCCAGCAGCTTAGCGGGGGGCTACAATGAGCAGTTCTTC
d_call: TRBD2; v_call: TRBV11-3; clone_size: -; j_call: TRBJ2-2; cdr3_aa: CASSLASGGRTNTGELFF; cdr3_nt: TGTGCCAGCAGCTTAGCCTCGGGGGGTCGGACGAACACCGGGGAGCTGTTTTTT
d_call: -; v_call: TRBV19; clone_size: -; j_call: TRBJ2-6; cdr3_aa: CASTQGSGANVLTF; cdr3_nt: TGTGCCAGTACACAGGGATCTGGGGCCAACGTCCTGACTTTC
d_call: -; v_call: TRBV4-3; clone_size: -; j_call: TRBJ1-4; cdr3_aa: CASSQGSNTNEKLFF; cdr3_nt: TGCGCCAGCAGCCAAGGGAGTAATACAAATGAAAAACTGTTTTTT
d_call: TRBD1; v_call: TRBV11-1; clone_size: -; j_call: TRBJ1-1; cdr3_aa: CASSTGGFEAFF; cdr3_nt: TGTGCCAGCAGCACAGGGGGGTTTGAAGCTTTCTTT
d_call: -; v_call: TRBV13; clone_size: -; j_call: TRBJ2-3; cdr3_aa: CASSFWQRSTDTQYF; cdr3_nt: TGTGCCAGCAGCTTTTGGCAGAGGAGCACAGATACGCAGTATTTT
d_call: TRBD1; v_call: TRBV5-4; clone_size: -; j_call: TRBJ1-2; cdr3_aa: CASRAGGLFGYTF; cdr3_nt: TGTGCCAGCAGGGCAGGGGGCCTGTTTGGCTACACCTTC
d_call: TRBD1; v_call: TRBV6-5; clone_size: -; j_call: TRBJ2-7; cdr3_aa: CASSPRTGSHEQYF; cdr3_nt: TGTGCCAGCAGTCCCCGGACAGGGAGCCACGAGCAGTACTTC
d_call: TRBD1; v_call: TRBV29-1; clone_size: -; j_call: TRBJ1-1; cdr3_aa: CSVKVGGGTEAFF; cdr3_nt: TGCAGCGTCAAGGTAGGGGGCGGCACTGAAGCTTTCTTT
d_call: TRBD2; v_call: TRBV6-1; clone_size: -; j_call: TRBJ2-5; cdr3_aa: CASSELAGGQETQYF; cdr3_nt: TGTGCCAGCAGTGAACTAGCGGGGGGCCAAGAGACCCAGTACTTC
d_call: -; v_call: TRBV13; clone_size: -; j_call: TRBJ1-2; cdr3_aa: CTSSLGRGQGTIFYGYTF; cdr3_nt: TGTACCAGCAGCTTAGGCCGTGGTCAGGGGACAATTTTCTATGGCTACACCTTC
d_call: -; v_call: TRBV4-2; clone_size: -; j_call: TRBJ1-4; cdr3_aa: CASSPDGGNEKLFF; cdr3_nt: TGTGCCAGCAGCCCGGATGGAGGGAATGAAAAACTGTTTTTT
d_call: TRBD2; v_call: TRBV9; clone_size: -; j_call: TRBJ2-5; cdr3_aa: CASSASRTSGAQETQYF; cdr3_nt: TGTGCCAGCAGCGCAAGTAGGACTAGCGGGGCCCAAGAGACCCAGTACTTC
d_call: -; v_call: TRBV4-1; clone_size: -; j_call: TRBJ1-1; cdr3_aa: CASSQDEAGGDEAFF; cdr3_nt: TGCGCCAGCAGCCAAGATGAGGCGGGGGGGGATGAAGCTTTCTTT
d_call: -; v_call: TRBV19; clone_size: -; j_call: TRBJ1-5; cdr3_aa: CASSIAPGHILYNQPQHF; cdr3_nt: TGTGCCAGTAGTATAGCCCCTGGGCACATCTTGTACAATCAGCCCCAGCATTTT
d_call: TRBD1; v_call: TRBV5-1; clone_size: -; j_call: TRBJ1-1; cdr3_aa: CASSPRTGPNTEAFF; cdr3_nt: TGCGCCAGCAGCCCCCGGACAGGGCCGAACACTGAAGCTTTCTTT
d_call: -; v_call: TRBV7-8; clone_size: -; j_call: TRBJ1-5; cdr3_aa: CASSARHKHQPQHF; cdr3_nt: TGTGCCAGCAGCGCGAGACATAAGCACCAGCCCCAGCATTTT
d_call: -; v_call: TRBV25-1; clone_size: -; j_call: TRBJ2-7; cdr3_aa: CASSDTTGTVSRPYEQYF; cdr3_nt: TGTGCCAGCAGTGATACTACCGGGACTGTCAGCCGTCCCTACGAGCAGTACTTC
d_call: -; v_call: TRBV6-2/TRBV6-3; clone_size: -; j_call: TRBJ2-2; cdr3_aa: CASSYLTGTLNTGELFF; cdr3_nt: TGTGCCAGCAGTTACCTTACCGGGACACTAAACACCGGGGAGCTGTTTTTT
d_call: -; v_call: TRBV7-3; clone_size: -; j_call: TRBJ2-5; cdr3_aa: CASSLGQGQETQYF; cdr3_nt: TGTGCCAGCAGCTTAGGGCAGGGGCAAGAGACCCAGTACTTC
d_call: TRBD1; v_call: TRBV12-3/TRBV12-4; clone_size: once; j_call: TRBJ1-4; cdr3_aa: CASSFRGQGLFF; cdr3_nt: TGTGCCAGCAGTTTCCGGGGACAGGGGCTGTTTTTT
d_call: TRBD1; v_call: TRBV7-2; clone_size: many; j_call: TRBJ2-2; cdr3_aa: CASSPDRANTGELFF; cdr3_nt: TGTGCCAGCAGCCCGGACAGGGCGAACACCGGGGAGCTGTTTTTT
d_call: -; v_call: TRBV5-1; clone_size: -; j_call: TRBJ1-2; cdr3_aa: CASSLAQGGGYTF; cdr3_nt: TGCGCCAGCAGCTTGGCTCAGGGCGGTGGCTACACCTTC